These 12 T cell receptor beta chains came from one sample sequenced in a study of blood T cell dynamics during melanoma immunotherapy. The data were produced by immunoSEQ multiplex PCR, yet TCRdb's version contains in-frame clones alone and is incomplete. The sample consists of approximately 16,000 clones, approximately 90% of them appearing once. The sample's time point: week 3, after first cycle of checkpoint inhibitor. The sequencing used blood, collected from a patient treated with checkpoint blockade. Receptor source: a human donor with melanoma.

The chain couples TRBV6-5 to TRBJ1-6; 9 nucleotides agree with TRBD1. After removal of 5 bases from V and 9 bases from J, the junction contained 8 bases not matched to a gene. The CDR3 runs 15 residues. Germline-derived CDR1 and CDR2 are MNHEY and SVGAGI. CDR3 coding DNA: TGTGCCAGCAGTCTTGGGGGACAGGGCGGTTCACCCCTCCACTTT. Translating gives CASSLGGQGGSPLHF.

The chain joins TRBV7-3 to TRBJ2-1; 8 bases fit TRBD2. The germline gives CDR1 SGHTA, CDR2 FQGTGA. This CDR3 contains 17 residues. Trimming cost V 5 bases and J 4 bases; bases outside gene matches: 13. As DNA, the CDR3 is TGTGCCAGCAGCCGAAGGGGTGGAAGCGGGGGTTACAATGAGCAGTTCTTC. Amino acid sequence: CASSRRGGSGGYNEQFF.

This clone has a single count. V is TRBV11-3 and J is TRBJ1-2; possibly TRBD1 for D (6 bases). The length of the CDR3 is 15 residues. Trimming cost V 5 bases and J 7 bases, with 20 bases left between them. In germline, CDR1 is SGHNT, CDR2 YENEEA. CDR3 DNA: TGTGCCAGCAGCCCACCGGTGGGGGGGGCCGGTGGCTACACCTTC. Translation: CASSPPVGGAGGYTF.

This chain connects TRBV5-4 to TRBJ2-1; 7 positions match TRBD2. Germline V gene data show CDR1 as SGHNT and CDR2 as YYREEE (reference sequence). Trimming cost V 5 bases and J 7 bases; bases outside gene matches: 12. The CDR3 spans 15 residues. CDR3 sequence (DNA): TGTGCCAGCAGTCAAAGGACTAGTGGGGTTAATGAGCAGTTCTTC. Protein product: CASSQRTSGVNEQFF.

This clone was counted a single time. This CDR3 reads CASSDLGRNTEAFF. The DNA of the CDR3 is TGCGCCAGCAGTGATTTGGGAAGAAACACTGAAGCTTTCTTT. V and J are TRBV10-2 and TRBJ1-1; D is unclear. Trimming removed 3 bases from V and 2 bases from J, with 10 bases in between. CDR1 and CDR2 (germline): WSHSY, SAAADI. The CDR3 consists of 14 residues.

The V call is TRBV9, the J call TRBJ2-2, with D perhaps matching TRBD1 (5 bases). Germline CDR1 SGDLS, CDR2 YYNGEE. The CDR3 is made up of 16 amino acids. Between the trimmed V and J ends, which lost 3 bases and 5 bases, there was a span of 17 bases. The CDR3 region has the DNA TGTGCCAGCAGCGAACGTAGGGGATTGGGGACCGGGGAGCTGTTTTTT. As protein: CASSERRGLGTGELFF.

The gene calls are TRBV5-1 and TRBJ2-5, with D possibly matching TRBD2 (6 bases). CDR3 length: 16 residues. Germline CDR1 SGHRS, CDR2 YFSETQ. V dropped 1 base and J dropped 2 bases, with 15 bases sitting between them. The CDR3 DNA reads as TGCGCCAGCAGCTTGCCGCTGGGGACTTCTCAAGAGACCCAGTACTTC. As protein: CASSLPLGTSQETQYF.

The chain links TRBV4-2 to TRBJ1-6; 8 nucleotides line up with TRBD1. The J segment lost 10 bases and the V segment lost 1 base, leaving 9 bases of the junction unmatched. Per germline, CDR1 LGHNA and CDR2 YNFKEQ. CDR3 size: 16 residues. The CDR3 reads CASSQAGTGGGSPLHF. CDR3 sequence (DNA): TGTGCCAGCAGCCAAGCCGGGACAGGAGGGGGATCACCCCTCCACTTT.

CDR3 DNA: TGTGCCAGCAGCTCCCGCACAGATACGCAGTATTTT. Its translation: CASSSRTDTQYF. The chain joins TRBV7-2 to TRBJ2-3; no clear D gene. Germline CDR1 SGHTA, CDR2 FQGNSA. With 4 bases removed from V and 1 base from J, the gap between germline ends came to 3 bases. This CDR3 comprises 12 residues.

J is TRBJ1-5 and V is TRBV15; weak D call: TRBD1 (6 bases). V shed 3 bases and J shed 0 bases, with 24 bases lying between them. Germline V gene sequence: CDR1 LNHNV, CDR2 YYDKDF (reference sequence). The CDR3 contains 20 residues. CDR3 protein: CATSSEGGGTLPYSNQPQHF. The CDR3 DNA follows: TGTGCCACCAGCAGCGAAGGGGGTGGGACCCTTCCTTATAGCAATCAGCCCCAGCATTTT.

CDR3 loop: CASSPGPWLDTGELFF. CDR3 sequence (DNA): TGTGCCAGCAGCCCCGGCCCGTGGCTAGACACCGGGGAGCTGTTTTTT. The V call is TRBV7-3, the J call TRBJ2-2; D is undetermined. The CDR3 is 16 amino acids. V was shortened by 5 bases and J by 3 bases, with 16 bases between the two germline ends. CDR1 is SGHTA and CDR2 is FQGTGA in the germline V gene.

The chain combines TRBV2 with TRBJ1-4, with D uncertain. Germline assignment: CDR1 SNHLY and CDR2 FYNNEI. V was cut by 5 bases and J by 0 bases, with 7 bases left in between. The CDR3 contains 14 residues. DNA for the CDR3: TGTGCCAGCAGTTTAATAACAACTAATGAAAAACTGTTTTTT. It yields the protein CASSLITTNEKLFF. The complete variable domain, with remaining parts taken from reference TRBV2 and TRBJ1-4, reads EPEVTQTPSHQVTQMGQEVILRCVPISNHLYFYWYRQILGQKVEFLVSFYNNEISEKSEIFDDQFSVERPDGSNFTLKIRSTKLEDSAMYFCASSLITTNEKLFFGSGTQLSVL.